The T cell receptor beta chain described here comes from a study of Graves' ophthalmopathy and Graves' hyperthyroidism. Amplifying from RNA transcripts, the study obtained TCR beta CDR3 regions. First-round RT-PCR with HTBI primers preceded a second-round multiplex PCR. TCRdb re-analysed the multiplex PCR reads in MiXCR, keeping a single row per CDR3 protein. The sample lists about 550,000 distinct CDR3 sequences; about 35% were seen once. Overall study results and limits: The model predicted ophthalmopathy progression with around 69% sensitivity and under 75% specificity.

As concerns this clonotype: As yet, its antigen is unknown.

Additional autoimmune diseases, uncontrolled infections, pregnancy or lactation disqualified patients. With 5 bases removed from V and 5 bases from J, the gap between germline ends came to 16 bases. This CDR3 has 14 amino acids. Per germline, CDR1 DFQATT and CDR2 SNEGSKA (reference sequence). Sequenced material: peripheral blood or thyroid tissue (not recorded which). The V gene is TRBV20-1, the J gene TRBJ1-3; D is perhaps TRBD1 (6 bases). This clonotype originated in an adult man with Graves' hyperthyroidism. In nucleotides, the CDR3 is TGCAGTGCTGGGAAACAGGGTTTAAGAAACACCATATATTTT. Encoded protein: CSAGKQGLRNTIYF.